This TCR beta chain derives from a study of control samples from healthy donors and cancer patients. CDR1 and CDR2 (germline): WSHSY, SAAADI. V shed 3 bases and J 7 bases; nucleotides not matched to a gene: 7. The CDR3 covers 16 residues. Assay used: immunoSEQ multiplex PCR; TCRdb lists only in-frame clones, some missing. Of around 140,000 clones in the sample, roughly 94% were seen once. V gene TRBV10-2 combines with J gene TRBJ2-2, with 11 bases fitting TRBD2. The sample comprised blood. This clonotype originated in a man aged 40-50 years in good health. CDR3 protein: CASSEALAGGSGELFF. For the CDR3, the DNA is TGCGCCAGCAGTGAAGCCCTAGCGGGAGGTAGCGGGGAGCTGTTTTTT.